This T cell receptor (beta chain) was documented in a study of blood T cell repertoires in COVID-19. About the study: Italy, Spain and the United States were the sources of the convalescent and acute COVID-19 samples. From T cells, B-cell-depleted T cells, or PBMCs came the material, which was cDNA or gDNA.

Germline V gene data show CDR1 as SGHDT and CDR2 as YYEEEE. V was pared by 0 bases and J by 3 bases, with 10 bases between. The CDR3 length is 14 residues. Original processing methods: Nucleated cell counts were estimated from reference gene primer amplification. The table came from immunoSEQ multiplex PCR; TCRdb's copy has only in-frame clones and leaves some out. V and J calls and clone size come straight from that table; D and trimming were deduced from the DNA. The repertoire holds around 140,000 clones, with 88% as singletons. The sequence was obtained from a man aged 65-85 years with active COVID-19. The V gene is TRBV5-6, the J gene TRBJ2-7; maybe TRBD1 (5 bases). The sample comprised peripheral blood. The CDR3 DNA reads TGTGCCAGCAGCTTGGGGCCAGGGTTCTACGAGCAGTACTTC. Residues: CASSLGPGFYEQYF.